This TCR beta chain was recovered during a study of blood T cell repertoires in COVID-19. Profiling relied on immunoSEQ multiplex PCR, and the TCRdb table lists in-frame clones only, not all of them. The sample contains about 110,000 clones, 83% of which appear only once. The ends were cut back, 4 bases at V and 4 bases at J, with 13 bases in the middle. Germline V gene lookup returns CDR1 SNHLY and CDR2 FYNNEI. This CDR3 has 14 amino acids. The TCR comes from a woman aged 55-75 years with acute or convalescent COVID-19. Sequencing input: peripheral blood. This chain joins TRBV2 and TRBJ1-2, with D tentatively TRBD1 (6 bases). The CDR3 DNA reads as TGTGCCAGCAGTGTAAAGGGGGTCAGCTATGGCTACACCTTC. Amino acids: CASSVKGVSYGYTF. The full variable domain, its missing parts supplied by reference TRBV2 and TRBJ1-2, is EPEVTQTPSHQVTQMGQEVILRCVPISNHLYFYWYRQILGQKVEFLVSFYNNEISEKSEIFDDQFSVERPDGSNFTLKIRSTKLEDSAMYFCASSVKGVSYGYTFGSGTRLTVV.